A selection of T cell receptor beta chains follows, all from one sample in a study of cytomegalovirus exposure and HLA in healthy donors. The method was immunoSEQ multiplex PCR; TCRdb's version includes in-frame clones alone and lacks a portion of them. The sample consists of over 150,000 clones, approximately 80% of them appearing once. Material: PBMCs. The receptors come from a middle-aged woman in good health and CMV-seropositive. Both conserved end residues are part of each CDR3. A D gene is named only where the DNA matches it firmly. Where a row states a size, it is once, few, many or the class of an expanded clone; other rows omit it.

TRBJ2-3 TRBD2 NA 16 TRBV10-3 CAISGGGTSATDTQYF TGTGCCATTTCCGGGGGGGGGACTAGCGCCACAGATACGCAGTATTTT
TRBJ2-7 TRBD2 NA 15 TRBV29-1 CSVEVGASGSYEQYF TGCAGCGTTGAGGTGGGGGCTAGCGGGAGTTACGAGCAGTACTTC
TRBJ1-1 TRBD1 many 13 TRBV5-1 CASSRGQGTEAFF TGCGCCAGCAGTCGAGGACAGGGCACTGAAGCTTTCTTT
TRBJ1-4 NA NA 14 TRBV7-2 CASSLGAAGEKLFF TGTGCCAGCAGCTTGGGGGCAGCTGGGGAAAAACTGTTTTTT
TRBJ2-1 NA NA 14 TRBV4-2 CASSPADEGNEQFF TGTGCCAGCAGTCCAGCGGATGAGGGCAATGAGCAGTTCTTC
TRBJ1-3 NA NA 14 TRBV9 CASSVGPTGNTIYF TGTGCCAGCAGCGTAGGTCCTACTGGAAACACCATATATTTT
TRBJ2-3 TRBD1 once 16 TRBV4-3 CASSQGTRGRRDTQYF TGCGCCAGCAGCCAAGGAACGAGGGGGCGTAGAGATACGCAGTATTTT
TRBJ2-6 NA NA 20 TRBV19 CASSPPPVRRRVSGANVLTF TGTGCCAGTAGTCCTCCGCCAGTCCGAAGGAGAGTCTCTGGGGCCAACGTCCTGACTTTC
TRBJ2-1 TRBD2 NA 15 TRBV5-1 CASSFIAGGYNEQFF TGCGCCAGCAGCTTCATAGCGGGAGGCTACAATGAGCAGTTCTTC
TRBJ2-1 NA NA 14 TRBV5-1 CASSLAVLPGEQFF TGCGCCAGCAGCTTGGCGGTCCTGCCGGGGGAGCAGTTCTTC
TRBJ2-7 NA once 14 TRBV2 CASSVDSYSYEQYF TGTGCCAGCAGTGTGGACAGTTACTCCTACGAGCAGTACTTC
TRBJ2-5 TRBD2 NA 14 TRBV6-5 CASSFLAGEVTQYF TGTGCCAGCAGTTTTCTAGCGGGAGAGGTGACCCAGTACTTC
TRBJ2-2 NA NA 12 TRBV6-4 CASMSGRGELFF TGTGCCAGCATGTCAGGGAGGGGGGAGCTGTTTTTT
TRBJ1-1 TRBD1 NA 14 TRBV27 CASSYTGADTEAFF TGTGCCAGCAGCTATACAGGGGCAGACACTGAAGCTTTCTTT
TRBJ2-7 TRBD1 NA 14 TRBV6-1 CASSEGAGGNEQYF TGTGCCAGCAGTGAAGGGGCAGGGGGCAACGAGCAGTACTTC
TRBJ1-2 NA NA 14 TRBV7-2 CASSPQGQNYGYTF TGTGCCAGCAGCCCTCAAGGACAGAACTATGGCTACACCTTC
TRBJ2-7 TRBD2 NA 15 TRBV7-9 CASSPLRAGGYEQYF TGTGCCAGCAGCCCCTTGAGAGCGGGAGGCTACGAGCAGTACTTC
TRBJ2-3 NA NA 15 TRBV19 CASSIVAGSGDTQYF TGTGCCAGTAGTATAGTTGCGGGGAGTGGGGATACGCAGTATTTT
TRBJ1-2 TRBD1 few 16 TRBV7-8 CASSYTGTGVFYGYTF TGTGCCAGCAGCTACACCGGGACAGGGGTCTTCTATGGCTACACCTTC
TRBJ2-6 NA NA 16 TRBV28 CASRNLGSSGANVLTF TGTGCCAGCAGAAACCTAGGAAGCTCTGGGGCCAACGTCCTGACTTTC
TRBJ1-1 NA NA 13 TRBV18 CASSPQVNTEAFF TGTGCCAGCTCACCCCAGGTTAACACTGAAGCTTTCTTT
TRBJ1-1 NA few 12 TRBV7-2 CASSSYGDEAFF TGTGCCAGCAGCTCTTACGGAGATGAAGCTTTCTTT
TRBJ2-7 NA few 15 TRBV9 CASSPRTEGSYEQYF TGTGCCAGCAGCCCCAGGACAGAAGGCTCCTACGAGCAGTACTTC
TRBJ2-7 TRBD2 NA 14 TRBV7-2 CASSMTSGDYEQYF TGTGCCAGCAGCATGACTAGCGGGGATTACGAGCAGTACTTC
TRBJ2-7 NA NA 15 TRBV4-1 CASSQVGSALDEQYF TGCGCCAGCAGCCAAGTCGGGTCCGCACTCGACGAGCAGTACTTC
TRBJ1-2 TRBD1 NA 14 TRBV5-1 CASSLGQGDYGYTF TGCGCCAGCAGCTTGGGACAGGGCGACTATGGCTACACCTTC
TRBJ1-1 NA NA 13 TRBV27 CASSSARRSEAFF TGTGCCAGCAGTTCAGCCAGGCGCAGTGAAGCTTTCTTT
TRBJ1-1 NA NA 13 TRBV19 CASHPGVYTEAFF TGTGCCAGTCACCCAGGGGTTTACACTGAAGCTTTCTTT
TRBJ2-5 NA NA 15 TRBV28 CASSFRQGRGETQYF TGTGCCAGCAGTTTTCGGCAGGGGAGGGGGGAGACCCAGTACTTC
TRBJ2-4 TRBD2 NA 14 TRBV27 CASSSHGGSNIQYF TGTGCCAGCAGTTCGCACGGGGGGTCCAACATTCAGTACTTC
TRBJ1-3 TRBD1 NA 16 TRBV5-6 CASSLGDRESGNTIYF TGTGCCAGCAGCTTGGGTGACAGGGAGAGTGGAAACACCATATATTTT
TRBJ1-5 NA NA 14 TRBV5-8 CASSLTRRGQPQHF TGTGCCAGCAGCTTGACCAGGCGAGGGCAGCCCCAGCATTTT
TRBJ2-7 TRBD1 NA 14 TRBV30 CAWSPDRGPYEQYF TGTGCCTGGAGCCCAGACAGGGGGCCGTACGAGCAGTACTTC
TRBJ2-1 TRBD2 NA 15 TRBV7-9 CASSSGLGGIDEQFF TGTGCCAGCAGCTCTGGCCTGGGGGGGATAGATGAGCAGTTCTTC
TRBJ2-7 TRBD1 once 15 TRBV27 CASSLSGGSGYEQYF TGTGCCAGCAGTTTATCAGGGGGCTCAGGCTACGAGCAGTACTTC
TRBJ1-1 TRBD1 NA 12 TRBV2 CASTGQGIISFF TGTGCCAGCACGGGACAGGGAATAATTAGTTTCTTT
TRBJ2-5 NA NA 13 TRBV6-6 CASSRGFQETQYF TGTGCCAGCAGCAGGGGTTTTCAAGAGACCCAGTACTTC
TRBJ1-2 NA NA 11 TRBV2 CASSYSYGYTF TGTGCCAGCAGCTACAGCTATGGCTACACCTTC
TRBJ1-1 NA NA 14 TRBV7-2 CASSMGHQNTEAFF TGTGCCAGCAGCATGGGACACCAGAACACTGAAGCTTTCTTT
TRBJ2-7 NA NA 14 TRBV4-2 CASSRRDSSYEQYF TGTGCCAGCAGCCGCCGGGACTCCTCCTACGAGCAGTACTTC
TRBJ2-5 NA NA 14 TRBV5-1 CASSLQGPQETQYF TGCGCCAGCAGCTTACAGGGACCCCAAGAGACCCAGTACTTC
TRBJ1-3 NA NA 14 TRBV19 CASSVRQVGNTIYF TGTGCCAGTAGTGTGCGACAGGTCGGAAACACCATATATTTT
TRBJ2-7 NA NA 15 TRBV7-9 CASSSLGGTSYEQYF TGTGCCAGCAGCTCTTTGGGCGGGACCTCCTACGAGCAGTACTTC
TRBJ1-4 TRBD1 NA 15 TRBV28 CASSDPGGYNEKLFF TGTGCCAGCAGTGACCCAGGGGGATATAATGAAAAACTGTTTTTT
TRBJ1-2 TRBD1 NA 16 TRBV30 CAWSARPGRGDYGYTF TGTGCCTGGAGTGCCCGGCCCGGCAGGGGGGACTATGGCTACACCTTC
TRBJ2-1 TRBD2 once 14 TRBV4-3 CASSFSGRYNEQFF TGCGCCAGCAGCTTCAGCGGGAGATACAATGAGCAGTTCTTC
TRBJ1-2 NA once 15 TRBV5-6 CASSSVDSPGYGYTF TGTGCCAGCAGCTCGGTGGACAGTCCTGGGTATGGCTACACCTTC
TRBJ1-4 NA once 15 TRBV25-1 CASSESGRENEKLFF TGTGCCAGCAGTGAATCTGGCAGGGAAAATGAAAAACTGTTTTTT
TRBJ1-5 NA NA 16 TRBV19 CASSSDRRYSNQPQHF TGTGCCAGTAGTTCGGACAGACGATATAGCAATCAGCCCCAGCATTTT
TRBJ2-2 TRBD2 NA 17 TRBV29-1 CSVRSGLAGAHTGELFF TGCAGCGTCCGGTCGGGACTAGCGGGAGCCCACACCGGGGAGCTGTTTTTT
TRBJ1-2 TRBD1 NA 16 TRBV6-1 CASSEGRVTGGYGYTF TGTGCCAGCAGTGAAGGAAGGGTGACAGGGGGCTATGGCTACACCTTC
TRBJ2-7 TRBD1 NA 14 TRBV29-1 CSVGRRDRVGEQYF TGCAGCGTTGGGCGGAGGGACAGGGTAGGCGAGCAGTACTTC
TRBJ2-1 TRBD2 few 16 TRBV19 CASSSGSGGSYNEQFF TGTGCCAGTTCCTCTGGTAGCGGGGGATCCTACAATGAGCAGTTCTTC
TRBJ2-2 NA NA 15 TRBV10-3 CAISASDRMAGELFF TGTGCCATCAGTGCTTCAGACAGGATGGCCGGGGAGCTGTTTTTT
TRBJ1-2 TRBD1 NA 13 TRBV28 CASSLGTGIGYTF TGTGCCAGCAGTTTAGGGACAGGGATTGGCTACACCTTC